This T cell receptor (beta chain) stems from a study of early T cells in non-severe SARS-CoV-2 infection. About the research overall: Sequencing used unsorted whole-blood bulk RNA, so chains lack pairing. Broader study findings: In VDJdb matching, anti-spike CD8 responses were favored while private and CD4 specificities went missing.

Notes on this clonotype: No antigen is known for it.

Germline V CDR1 and CDR2: SGHRS, YFSETQ. The ends were cut back, 4 bases at V and 6 bases at J, with 10 bases in the middle. The length of the CDR3 is 13 residues. Unique molecular identifiers (one per individual cDNA molecule) were attached. TCRdb passed the 5' RACE reads through MiXCR, listing each CDR3 protein once. The table shows tens of thousands of distinct CDR3 sequences, with about 12% occurring only once. V gene TRBV5-1 combines with J gene TRBJ2-2; a possible D gene is TRBD1 (6 bases). The sequenced sample was whole blood, obtained at baseline. The sequence was collected from an adult who was a healthcare worker with PCR-confirmed SARS-CoV-2 infection or an uninfected control (not recorded which). The donor label of this sample is uncertain. CDR3 sequence reads: CASSLQGAGELFF. CDR3 nucleotide sequence: TGCGCCAGCAGCCTACAGGGTGCCGGGGAGCTGTTTTTT.